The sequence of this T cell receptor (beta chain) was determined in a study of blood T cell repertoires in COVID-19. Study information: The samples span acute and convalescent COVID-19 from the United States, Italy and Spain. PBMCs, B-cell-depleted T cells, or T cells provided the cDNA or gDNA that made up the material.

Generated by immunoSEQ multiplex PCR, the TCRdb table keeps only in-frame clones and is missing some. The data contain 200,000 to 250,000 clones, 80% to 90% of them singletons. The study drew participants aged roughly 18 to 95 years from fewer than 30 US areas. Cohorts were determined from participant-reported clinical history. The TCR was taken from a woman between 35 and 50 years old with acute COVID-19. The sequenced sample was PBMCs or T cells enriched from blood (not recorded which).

In DNA, the CDR3 is TGTGCCAGTAGTTCAAACCCGAGTGCGTGGACCCAGTACTTC. Encoded protein: CASSSNPSAWTQYF. The chain carries TRBV19 and TRBJ2-5, with D uncertain. V gave up 5 bases and J gave up 7 bases, with 17 bases separating them. The CDR3 runs 14 residues. CDR1 is LNHDA, CDR2 SQIVND, per germline (reference sequence).